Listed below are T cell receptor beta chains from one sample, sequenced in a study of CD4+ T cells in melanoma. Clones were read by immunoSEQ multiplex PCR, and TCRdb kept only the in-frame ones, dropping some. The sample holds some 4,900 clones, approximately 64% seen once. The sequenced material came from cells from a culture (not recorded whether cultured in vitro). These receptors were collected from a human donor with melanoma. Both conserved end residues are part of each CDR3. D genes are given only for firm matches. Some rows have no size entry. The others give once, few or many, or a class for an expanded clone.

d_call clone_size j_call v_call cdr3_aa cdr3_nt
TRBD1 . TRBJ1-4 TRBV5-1 CASSIGQGANEKLFF TGCGCCAGCAGCATTGGACAGGGGGCTAATGAAAAACTGTTTTTT
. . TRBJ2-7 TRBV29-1 CSVEGFDRSYEQYF TGCAGCGTTGAAGGATTCGACAGGAGCTACGAGCAGTACTTC
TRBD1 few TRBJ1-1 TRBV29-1 CSVGDRGDTEAFF TGCAGCGTTGGAGACAGGGGAGACACTGAAGCTTTCTTT
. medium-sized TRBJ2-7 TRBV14 CASSQAYEQYF TGTGCCAGCAGCCAAGCGTATGAGCAGTACTTC
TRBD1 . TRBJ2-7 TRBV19 CASSTTSGTGYEQYF TGTGCCAGTAGTACCACCTCCGGGACAGGCTACGAGCAGTACTTC
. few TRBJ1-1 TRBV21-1 CASSTDRGNTEAFF TGTGCCAGCAGTACAGACAGGGGGAACACTGAAGCTTTCTTT
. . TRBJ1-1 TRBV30 CAWSGAWAEAFF TGTGCCTGGAGTGGTGCCTGGGCTGAAGCTTTCTTT
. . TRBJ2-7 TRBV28 CASSFSSYEQYF TGTGCCAGCAGTTTCAGCTCCTACGAGCAGTACTTC
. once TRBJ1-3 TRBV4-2 CASSQEYFSGNTIYF TGTGCCAGCAGCCAAGAATACTTCTCTGGAAACACCATATATTTT
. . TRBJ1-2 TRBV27 CASSFQGNYGYTF TGTGCCAGCAGTTTTCAGGGTAACTATGGCTACACCTTC
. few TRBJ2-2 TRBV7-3 CASSLTQGFYSGELFF TGTGCCAGCAGCTTAACACAGGGTTTTTATTCCGGGGAGCTGTTTTTT
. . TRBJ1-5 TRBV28 CASRPGQLNYQPQHF TGTGCCAGCAGACCCGGACAGCTCAACTATCAGCCCCAGCATTTT
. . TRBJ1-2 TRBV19 CASSIAQAIGYTF TGTGCCAGTAGTATAGCTCAGGCTATTGGCTACACCTTC
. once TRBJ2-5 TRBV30 CAWREQETQYF TGTGCCTGGAGAGAACAAGAGACCCAGTACTTC
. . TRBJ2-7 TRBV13 CASSSSRDRSLSSYEQYF TGTGCCAGCAGCTCCTCCCGGGACCGATCGCTTAGCTCCTACGAGCAGTACTTC
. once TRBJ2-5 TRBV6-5 CASSYVGRDSQETQYF TGTGCCAGCAGTTACGTTGGGCGGGACTCTCAAGAGACCCAGTACTTC
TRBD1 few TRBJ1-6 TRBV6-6 CASSYGTGAHSPLHF TGTGCCAGCAGCTACGGGACAGGGGCTCATTCACCCCTCCACTTT
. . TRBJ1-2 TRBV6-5 CASRNLYGYTF TGTGCCAGCAGGAACCTCTATGGCTACACCTTC
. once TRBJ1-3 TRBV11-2 CAERLESSGNTIYF TGTGCTGAACGACTAGAATCCTCTGGAAACACCATATATTTT
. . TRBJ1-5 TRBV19 CASSTRDADQPQHF TGTGCCAGTAGTACGCGGGACGCCGATCAGCCCCAGCATTTT
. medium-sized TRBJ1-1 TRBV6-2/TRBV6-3 CASSYSQSTEAFF TGTGCCAGCAGTTATAGCCAATCCACTGAAGCTTTCTTT
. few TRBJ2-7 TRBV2 CASTDSYYEQYF TGTGCCAGCACTGACAGCTACTACGAGCAGTACTTC
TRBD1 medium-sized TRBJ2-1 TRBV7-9 CASSPGQGDVNEQFF TGTGCCAGCAGCCCGGGACAGGGGGACGTCAATGAGCAGTTCTTC
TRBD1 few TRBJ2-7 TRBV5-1 CASSLTSGGDEQYF TGCGCCAGCAGCTTGACGTCAGGGGGCGACGAGCAGTACTTC
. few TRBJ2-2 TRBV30 CAWTGATGELFF TGTGCCTGGACAGGGGCGACCGGGGAGCTGTTTTTT
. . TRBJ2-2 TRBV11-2 CASIPSGGGGNTGELFF TGTGCCAGCATCCCCTCCGGAGGGGGGGGGAACACCGGGGAGCTGTTTTTT
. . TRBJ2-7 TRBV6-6 CASRGPGEQYF TGTGCCAGCAGGGGACCCGGGGAGCAGTACTTC
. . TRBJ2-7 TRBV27 CASSLGRGYEQYF TGTGCCAGCAGTTTAGGCAGGGGTTACGAGCAGTACTTC
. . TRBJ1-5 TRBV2 CASKPRANQPQHF TGTGCCAGCAAACCCAGGGCTAATCAGCCCCAGCATTTT
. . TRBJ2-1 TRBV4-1 CASSQTGIDEQFF TGCGCCAGCAGCCAAACAGGGATCGATGAGCAGTTCTTC
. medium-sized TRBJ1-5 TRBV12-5 CASGAAPGQPQHF TGTGCTAGTGGGGCGGCTCCGGGACAGCCCCAGCATTTT
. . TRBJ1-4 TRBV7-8 CASSLVRGPNEKLFF TGTGCCAGCAGCTTAGTAAGGGGCCCTAATGAAAAACTGTTTTTT
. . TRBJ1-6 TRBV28 CASSSDGRYYSPLHF TGTGCCAGCAGTTCTGATGGACGCTATTATTCACCCCTCCACTTT
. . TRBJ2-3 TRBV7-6 CASRLEGRQADTQYF TGTGCCAGCAGACTGGAGGGGCGTCAAGCAGATACGCAGTATTTT
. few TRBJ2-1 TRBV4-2 CASSQVSLANEQFF TGTGCCAGCAGCCAGGTTTCATTGGCCAATGAGCAGTTCTTC
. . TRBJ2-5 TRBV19 CASSIVGGETQYF TGTGCCAGTAGTATTGTAGGGGGTGAGACCCAGTACTTC
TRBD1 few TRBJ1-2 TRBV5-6 CASSPGTVEARDGYTF TGTGCCAGCAGCCCGGGGACAGTTGAGGCCCGGGATGGCTACACCTTC
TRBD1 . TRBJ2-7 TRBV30 CAWTGQDYYEQYF TGTGCCTGGACCGGACAGGATTACTACGAGCAGTACTTC
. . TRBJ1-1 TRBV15 CATSTRGGHTEAFF TGTGCCACCAGCACACGGGGGGGACACACTGAAGCTTTCTTT
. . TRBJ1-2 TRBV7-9 CASSLQENYGYTF TGTGCCAGCAGCTTACAGGAAAACTATGGCTACACCTTC
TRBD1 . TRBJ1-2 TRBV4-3 CASSQQQGSDYGYTF TGCGCCAGCAGCCAGCAACAGGGGTCGGACTATGGCTACACCTTC
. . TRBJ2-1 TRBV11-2 CASSLLLDNEQFF TGTGCCAGCAGCTTATTACTTGACAATGAGCAGTTCTTC
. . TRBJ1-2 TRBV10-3 CATGSSDNYGYTF TGTGCCACCGGCTCCTCTGATAACTATGGCTACACCTTC
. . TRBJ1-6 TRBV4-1 CASIRRVGYNSPLHF TGCGCCAGCATAAGGAGGGTTGGTTATAATTCACCCCTCCACTTT
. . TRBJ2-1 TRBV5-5 CASSFESGEQFF TGTGCCAGCAGCTTCGAGTCCGGTGAGCAGTTCTTC
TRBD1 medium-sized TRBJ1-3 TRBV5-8 CASSATGMLVFSLDTIYF TGTGCCAGCAGCGCGACAGGGATGTTGGTTTTTTCGTTGGACACCATATATTTT
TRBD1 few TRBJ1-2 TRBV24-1 CATSDQDRGYTF TGTGCCACCAGTGATCAGGACAGGGGCTACACCTTC
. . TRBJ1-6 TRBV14 CASSQEGKPGDNSPLHF TGTGCCAGCAGCCAAGAAGGAAAGCCAGGGGATAATTCACCCCTCCACTTT
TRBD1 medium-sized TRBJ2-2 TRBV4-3 CASSQHLPGQGTFGELFF TGCGCCAGCAGCCAACATCTACCGGGACAGGGGACCTTCGGGGAGCTGTTTTTT
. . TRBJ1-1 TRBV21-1 CASSKPTANTEAFF TGTGCCAGCAGCAAACCAACGGCGAACACTGAAGCTTTCTTT